The T cell receptor beta chain under discussion was sequenced for a study of blood T cell repertoires in COVID-19. On the study more broadly: Both acute and convalescent COVID-19 samples were obtained from the United States, Italy and Spain. In each case, the material was cDNA or gDNA derived from T cells, B-cell-depleted T cells, or PBMCs.

Authors' processing steps: Amplifying reference gene primers gave estimates of nucleated cell counts. Data came from immunoSEQ multiplex PCR; TCRdb stores just in-frame clones and leaves some out. V, J and clone size are taken as reported in that table, and D and trimming were inferred from the DNA itself. The sample contains about 100,000 clones, roughly nine tenths of which appear only once. CDR1 and CDR2 (germline): SGHAT, FQNNGV. V trimming: 4 bases; J trimming: 4 bases; junction bases outside the gene matches: 4. The CDR3 spans 14 residues. The sequenced material came from peripheral blood. This chain joins TRBV11-2 and TRBJ2-7, with TRBD2 identical over 10 bases. This sequence was found in a man aged 50 or older with acute or convalescent COVID-19. The CDR3 bases are TGTGCCAGCAGCTCCTCTAGCGGGGGTTACGAGCAGTACTTC. Translation gives CASSSSSGGYEQYF.